The 20 T cell receptor beta chains reported below all come from one sample, sequenced in a study of CD8+ T cells in alopecia areata. Sequencing used cDNA as its template, made by extracting RNA and reverse transcribing it. The repertoire was sequenced with immunoSEQ multiplex PCR; TCRdb's copy has only in-frame clones and lacks some. The sample records fewer than 250,000 clones, roughly two fifths being singletons. Treatment in this sample: oral pan-JAK inhibitor, 5-10 mg twice daily. The sample was CD4+ T cells sorted from blood, taken between weeks 30 and 35, from a patient treated with tofacitinib. Receptors were obtained from a human donor with alopecia areata.

The rearrangement links TRBV5-1 to TRBJ2-3, with D tentatively TRBD1 (6 bases). The germline CDR1 and CDR2 sequences are SGHRS and YFSETQ. V was shortened by 3 bases and J by 6 bases, with 14 bases between the two germline ends. CDR3 length: 14 residues. CDR3 coding DNA: TGCGCCAGCAGCTCCAGGGGCCCGGCGGATACGCAGTATTTT. Translation: CASSSRGPADTQYF.

This chain links TRBV5-6 with TRBJ1-1; no definite D call. Between the trimmed V and J ends, which lost 4 bases and 3 bases, there was a span of 7 bases. CDR1 SGHDT and CDR2 YYEEEE come from the germline V gene. The CDR3 loop spans 12 amino acids. The CDR3 sequence: CASSDLYTEAFF. Written as DNA, the CDR3 is TGTGCCAGCAGCGACCTTTACACTGAAGCTTTCTTT.

This rearrangement joins TRBV2 to TRBJ1-5; D not resolved. The CDR3 is 15 amino acids. Trimming cost V 0 bases and J 0 bases, with 6 bases left between them. Germline V gives CDR1 SNHLY, CDR2 FYNNEI. The CDR3 protein is CASSEAGYSNQPQHF. CDR3 in DNA: TGTGCCAGCAGTGAAGCGGGATATAGCAATCAGCCCCAGCATTTT.

The chain recombines TRBV7-9 with TRBJ2-7; 14 bases are shared with TRBD2. The germline V gene encodes CDR1 SEHNR and CDR2 FQNEAQ (reference sequence). This CDR3 region has 16 residues. Trimming at V came to 6 bases and at J to 4 bases, leaving 8 bases not matched to a gene. The CDR3 nucleotides are TGTGCCAGCAGGGCTACCGGGACTAGCGGGAGTTACGAGCAGTACTTC. Translated, it gives CASRATGTSGSYEQYF.

This clone showed up just a few times. This rearrangement joins TRBV29-1 to TRBJ1-1; 8 nucleotides line up with TRBD1. Germline values: CDR1 SQVTM, CDR2 ANQGSEA. V was clipped by 4 bases and J by 0 bases; unmatched bases: 7. The CDR3 runs 15 residues. This chain's CDR3 is CSVAWPGQVNTEAFF. CDR3 coding DNA: TGCAGCGTTGCTTGGCCGGGACAGGTGAACACTGAAGCTTTCTTT.

Remarks on this clone: A junction end diverges from the germline sequence, so it may reflect a read error. V is TRBV7-3 and J is TRBJ2-1, with TRBD2 as a possible D gene (6 bases). Per the germline V gene, CDR1 is SGHTA and CDR2 is FQGTGA. The length of the CDR3 is 14 residues. The CDR3 region has the DNA TGTGCCAGCAGCCTAACTAGCAGGGACAATGAGCAGTTCTTC. Amino acid sequence: CASSLTSRDNEQFF. The variable domain in full, completed from reference TRBV7-3 and TRBJ2-1, reads GAGVSQTPSNKVTEKGKYVELRCDPISGHTALYWYRQSLGQGPEFLIYFQGTGAADDSGLPNDRFFAVRPEGSVSTLKIQRTERGDSAVYLCASSLTSRDNEQFFGPGTRLTVL.

In its sample, this clone was seen a few times. V is TRBV11-2 and J is TRBJ2-1; perhaps TRBD2 as D (6 bases). Germline-derived CDR1 and CDR2 are SGHAT and FQNNGV. This CDR3 region has 16 residues. With 5 bases removed from V and 0 bases from J, the gap between germline ends came to 14 bases. CDR3 in DNA: TGTGCCAGCAGCCCCGGACTACCGAGCTCCTACAATGAGCAGTTCTTC. Translation: CASSPGLPSSYNEQFF.

The chain couples TRBV5-1 to TRBJ2-3; D gene ambiguous. Germline CDR1 is SGHRS and CDR2 is YFSETQ. The CDR3 runs 15 residues. V lost 1 base, J lost 2 bases, and 11 bases lay in between. The CDR3 here is CASSLLTGITDTQYF. The CDR3 DNA sequence: TGCGCCAGCAGCTTGCTCACTGGCATCACAGATACGCAGTATTTT.

This clone was seen a few times. V and J are TRBV7-3 and TRBJ2-3; no reliable D call. The germline V and J ends were trimmed by 3 bases and 2 bases, with 6 bases remaining between them. Germline CDR1 reads SGHTA; CDR2 reads FQGTGA. The length of the CDR3 is 13 residues. The CDR3 protein is CASSFAVTDTQYF. The CDR3 nucleotides are TGTGCCAGCAGCTTCGCGGTCACAGATACGCAGTATTTT.

The chain is built from TRBV4-2 and TRBJ2-1; 12 nucleotides line up with TRBD2. V lost 3 bases and J lost 1; bases outside the gene matches: 7. CDR3 size: 18 residues. Germline V CDR1 and CDR2: LGHNA, YNFKEQ. The CDR3 DNA reads TGTGCCAGCAGCCAGGCTAGCGGGGGGGCCCGATCCTACAATGAGCAGTTCTTC. This translates into CASSQASGGARSYNEQFF.

This clone was detected only a few times. This rearrangement joins TRBV30 to TRBJ2-1; possibly TRBD1 or TRBD2 for D (6 bases each). Germline CDR1 and CDR2: GTSNPN and SVGIG (reference sequence). With 6 bases removed from V and 0 bases from J, the gap between germline ends came to 15 bases. The length of the CDR3 is 15 residues. The CDR3 protein is CACPRGVSSYNEQFF. The CDR3 region has the DNA TGTGCCTGCCCAAGGGGGGTTAGCTCCTACAATGAGCAGTTCTTC.

This chain uses TRBV5-1 with TRBJ2-1, with TRBD2 matching over 8 bases. Losses at the gene ends were 7 bases for V and 5 bases for J; bases not matched to a gene: 5. Germline V gene data show CDR1 as SGHRS and CDR2 as YFSETQ. The CDR3 is 13 residues long. CDR3 coding DNA: TGCGCCAGCTCGGGACTAGGAGACAATGAGCAGTTCTTC. It codes for CASSGLGDNEQFF.

This rearrangement joins TRBV30 to TRBJ2-7; a possible D gene is TRBD2 (6 bases). Germline assignment: CDR1 GTSNPN and CDR2 SVGIG (reference sequence). The CDR3 totals 10 residues. Trimming removed 5 bases from V and 6 bases from J, with 8 bases in between. DNA of the CDR3: TGTGCCTGGGGGGACTCCGAGCAGTACTTC. Its protein product is CAWGDSEQYF.

The rearrangement joins TRBV4-1 to TRBJ1-1; D call uncertain. The CDR3 extends over 14 amino acids. CDR1 and CDR2 from the germline V gene are MGHRA and YSYEKL. Between the trimmed V and J ends, which lost 1 base and 1 base, there was a span of 7 bases. CDR3: CASSQVFGNTEAFF. The DNA of the CDR3 is TGCGCCAGCAGCCAAGTCTTTGGGAACACTGAAGCTTTCTTT.

This clone was seen a few times. This chain links TRBV19 with TRBJ2-3; 7 bases align to TRBD2. Germline CDR1 reads LNHDA; CDR2 reads SQIVND (reference sequence). J gave up 2 bases and V 5 bases, and 7 bases lay outside the gene matches. The CDR3 contains 15 residues. CDR3 residues: CASSVQRDYTDTQYF. The CDR3 DNA reads TGTGCCAGTAGTGTTCAGCGGGATTACACAGATACGCAGTATTTT.

This clone was detected only a few times. The chain is built from TRBV9 and TRBJ2-3; D is undetermined. CDR1 and CDR2 (germline): SGDLS, YYNGEE. CDR3 length equals 13 residues. The V end lost 4 bases, the J end lost 0 bases, and 6 bases lay between the germline ends. In DNA, the CDR3 is TGTGCCAGCAGCACCCCTAGCACAGATACGCAGTATTTT. It specifies CASSTPSTDTQYF.

The V and J genes are TRBV18 and TRBJ2-3; 8 bases agree with TRBD1. The CDR3 runs to 14 residues. Germline V gives CDR1 KGHSH, CDR2 LQKENI. The V and J ends lost 4 bases and 4 bases, in that order; junction bases with no gene match: 4. CDR3 DNA: TGTGCCAGCTCACAGGACAGGGCCCCAGATACGCAGTATTTT. Residues: CASSQDRAPDTQYF.

The chain uses TRBV7-9 and TRBJ2-3, with 14 positions matching TRBD2. Trimming at V came to 5 bases and at J to 1 base, leaving 5 bases not matched to a gene. Per the germline V gene, CDR1 is SEHNR and CDR2 is FQNEAQ (reference sequence). The length of the CDR3 is 17 residues. DNA for the CDR3: TGTGCCAGCAGCCCGGGACTAGCGGGGGCCCGCACAGATACGCAGTATTTT. Protein sequence: CASSPGLAGARTDTQYF.

This clone was observed a handful of times. This chain joins TRBV4-2 and TRBJ2-2; 11 nucleotides agree with TRBD1. The CDR3 runs 15 residues. Germline V gene sequence: CDR1 LGHNA, CDR2 YNFKEQ. V lost 5 bases to trimming and J lost 5 bases; unmatched junction nucleotides: 4. The CDR3 protein is CASSSDRGRTGELFF. The CDR3 DNA reads as TGTGCCAGCAGCTCGGACAGGGGGCGGACCGGGGAGCTGTTTTTT.

The rearrangement joins TRBV6-5 to TRBJ2-2; D is ambiguous. From germline, CDR1 is MNHEY and CDR2 SVGAGI. Trimming removed 5 bases at V and 2 bases at J, with 0 bases between. This CDR3 is built from 11 residues. The CDR3 DNA sequence: TGTGCCAGCAGTAACACCGGGGAGCTGTTTTTT. Translation gives CASSNTGELFF.